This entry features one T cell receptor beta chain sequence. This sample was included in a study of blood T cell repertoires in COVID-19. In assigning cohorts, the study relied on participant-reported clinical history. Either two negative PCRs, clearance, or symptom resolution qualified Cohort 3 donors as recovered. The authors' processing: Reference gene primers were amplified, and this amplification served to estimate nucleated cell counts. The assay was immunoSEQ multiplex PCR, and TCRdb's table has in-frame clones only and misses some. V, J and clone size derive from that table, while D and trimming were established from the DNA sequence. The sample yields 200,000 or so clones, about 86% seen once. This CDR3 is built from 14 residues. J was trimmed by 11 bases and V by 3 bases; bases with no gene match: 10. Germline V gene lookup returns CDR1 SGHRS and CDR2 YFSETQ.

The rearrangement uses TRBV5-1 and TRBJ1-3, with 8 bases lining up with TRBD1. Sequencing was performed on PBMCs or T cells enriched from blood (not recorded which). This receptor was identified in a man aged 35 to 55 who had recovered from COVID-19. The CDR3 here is CASSYGQGIVPIYF. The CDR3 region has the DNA TGCGCCAGCAGCTACGGACAGGGTATTGTCCCCATATATTTT.